The 21 T cell receptor beta chains reported below all come from one sample, sequenced in a study of blood T cell repertoires in COVID-19 (dated by TCRdb to 2020 to 2021). Library preparation was by the immunoSEQ multiplex PCR assay. Here the immuneACCESS table is served through TCRdb, limited to in-frame sequences with V and J called. Missing clones are a known gap in these copies; in checked studies unresolved V genes cover under half, and the rest lacks a known reason. The sample table shows 60,000 to 65,000 clones, and roughly 80% are seen once. The ten biggest clones cover about a tenth of the sample. Material: peripheral blood. The receptors stem from a man aged 45-65 years with COVID-19, enrolled during active disease.

This chain connects TRBV27 to TRBJ2-3; 10 nucleotides agree with TRBD2. The trim removed 5 bases at V and 3 bases at J, leaving 5 bases unmatched. This CDR3 comprises 15 residues. The V gene's germline CDR1 is MNHEY and CDR2 SMNVEV (reference sequence). The CDR3 nucleotides read TGTGCCAGCAGTCCCAAGACTAGCGGGACAGATACGCAGTATTTT. Translated: CASSPKTSGTDTQYF.

This clone was seen once. The chain recombines TRBV14 with TRBJ1-1, with 9 bases that match TRBD1. The CDR3 sequence is 15 residues long. Per the germline V gene, CDR1 is SGHDN and CDR2 is FVKESK. The ends lost 0 bases at V and 5 bases at J; junction bases unmatched: 4. The chain's CDR3 is CASSQDLGQGTEAFF. CDR3 nucleotides: TGTGCCAGCAGCCAAGATCTTGGACAGGGGACTGAAGCTTTCTTT.

This clone turned up a few times. V usage is TRBV27 and J usage is TRBJ2-7; TRBD1 agrees at 8 bases. The trim removed 5 bases at V and 3 bases at J, leaving 12 bases unmatched. CDR1 MNHEY and CDR2 SMNVEV come from the germline V gene (reference sequence). The CDR3 has 16 amino acids. The CDR3 loop is CASSPGARDRGYEQYF. The CDR3 nucleotides are TGTGCCAGCAGTCCAGGGGCCCGAGACAGGGGCTACGAGCAGTACTTC.

This clone occurred once. V gene TRBV29-1 combines with J gene TRBJ1-5, with D possibly being TRBD1 (5 bases). The length of the CDR3 is 13 residues. Trimming cost V 4 bases and J 6 bases, with 13 bases left between them. CDR1 is SQVTM, CDR2 ANQGSEA, per germline. CDR3 DNA: TGCAGCGTTGGAGAGGAGGGGTTTCAGCCCCAGCATTTT. Protein sequence: CSVGEEGFQPQHF.

This chain connects TRBV7-8 to TRBJ2-1; possibly TRBD1 for D (6 bases). The V and J ends lost 7 bases and 2 bases respectively, with 12 bases between them. CDR3 length: 14 amino acids. CDR1 is SGHVS, CDR2 FQNEAQ, per germline. CDR3: CASKGRGPYNEQFF. Here the CDR3 DNA reads TGTGCCAGCAAAGGCAGGGGCCCCTACAATGAGCAGTTCTTC.

J is TRBJ2-2 and V is TRBV11-2; weak D call: TRBD1 (7 bases). Germline values: CDR1 SGHAT, CDR2 FQNNGV. The CDR3 has 16 amino acids. Trimming removed 5 bases from V and 4 bases from J, with 17 bases in between. This CDR3 reads CASSLTGTAGTGELFF. The DNA of the CDR3 is TGTGCCAGCAGCCTTACCGGGACAGCGGGCACCGGGGAGCTGTTTTTT.

This clone has just a few counts. The V and J genes are TRBV6-5 and TRBJ2-4; 7 bases line up with TRBD1. Germline values: CDR1 MNHEY, CDR2 SVGAGI. V trimming: 9 bases; J trimming: 1 base; junction bases outside the gene matches: 3. This CDR3 comprises 13 residues. CDR3 DNA: TGTGCCAGTCGACAGGGCGCCAAAAACATTCAGTACTTC. Its translation: CASRQGAKNIQYF.

The CDR3 nucleotides read TGTGCCATCAGTGAACCAGCGGCTAGCACAGATACGCAGTATTTT. It codes for CAISEPAASTDTQYF. This sequence joins TRBV10-3 and TRBJ2-3; a weak D match, TRBD2 (5 bases). Germline CDR1 ENHRY, CDR2 SYGVKD. The V end lost 3 bases, the J end lost 0 bases, and 10 bases lay between the germline ends. The CDR3 consists of 15 residues.

The V gene is TRBV6-6, the J gene TRBJ2-7, with D perhaps TRBD1 (6 bases). Germline V lookup: CDR1 MNHNY, CDR2 SVGAGI (reference sequence). CDR3 length: 13 residues. Trimming shortened V by 7 bases and J by 2 bases, and 12 bases separated the two germline ends. The CDR3 reads CASTENRAYEQYF. CDR3 nucleotides: TGTGCCAGCACCGAAAACAGGGCCTACGAGCAGTACTTC.

The gene calls are TRBV2 and TRBJ1-2; 7 positions agree with TRBD1. The V and J ends lost 7 bases and 7 bases, in that order; junction bases with no gene match: 6. CDR1 SNHLY and CDR2 FYNNEI come from the germline V gene. The CDR3 spans 12 residues. CDR3 sequence (DNA): TGTGCCAGCATGATGACAGGGACTGGCTACACCTTC. Encoded protein: CASMMTGTGYTF.

This clone was detected once. The V and J genes are TRBV19 and TRBJ2-1; the D gene is possibly TRBD1 (5 bases). Deletions cut 8 bases from V and 5 bases from J, with 19 bases between. This CDR3 region has 15 residues. Germline V gene lookup returns CDR1 LNHDA and CDR2 SQIVND (reference sequence). Here the CDR3 reads CASSIRGIVNNEQFF. The CDR3 DNA reads as TGTGCCAGTTCAATTAGGGGAATCGTTAACAATGAGCAGTTCTTC. Full variable domain (outside the CDR3, taken from reference TRBV19 and TRBJ2-1): DGGITQSPKYLFRKEGQNVTLSCEQNLNHDAMYWYRQDPGQGLRLIYYSQIVNDFQKGDIAEGYSVSREKKESFPLTVTSAQKNPTAFYLCASSIRGIVNNEQFFGPGTRLTVL.

The chain links TRBV30 to TRBJ1-1; D remains ambiguous. This CDR3 is built from 14 residues. Germline CDR1 and CDR2: GTSNPN and SVGIG (reference sequence). The ends were cut back, 1 base at V and 3 bases at J, with 12 bases in the middle. The CDR3 DNA reads as TGTGCCTGGAGTGGAGTTAGCACCTACACTGAAGCTTTCTTT. Its translation is CAWSGVSTYTEAFF.

The chain has TRBV6-5 and TRBJ2-1; a possible D gene is TRBD1 (6 bases). Trimming took off 1 base at V and 7 bases at J, with 11 bases between the two ends. The CDR3 covers 14 residues. Germline V gene sequence: CDR1 MNHEY, CDR2 SVGAGI. The CDR3 DNA reads TGTGCCAGCAGTTACTTACAGGGTTCGAATGAGCAGTTCTTC. This gives the protein CASSYLQGSNEQFF.

The chain carries TRBV15 and TRBJ1-2; 9 positions agree with TRBD1. Per germline, CDR1 LNHNV and CDR2 YYDKDF (reference sequence). This CDR3 has 15 residues. J lost 4 bases, V lost 3 bases, and 6 bases had no gene match. CDR3 bases: TGTGCCACCAGCAGGGGACAGGGTTTCCGCTATGGCTACACCTTC. Residues: CATSRGQGFRYGYTF.

This chain uses TRBV19 with TRBJ1-2; no definite D call. V was shortened by 5 bases and J by 8 bases, with 21 bases between the two germline ends. The CDR3 has 15 amino acids. Germline CDR1 LNHDA, CDR2 SQIVND (reference sequence). In nucleotides, the CDR3 is TGTGCCAGTAGTCCCGAGGGTGGGTTCCACGGAGGCTACACCTTC. It yields the protein CASSPEGGFHGGYTF.

The sample holds one count of this clone. V gene TRBV7-3 combines with J gene TRBJ2-3; 9 positions agree with TRBD1. Per germline, CDR1 SGHTA and CDR2 FQGTGA. V gave up 4 bases and J gave up 5 bases; unmatched junction bases: 4. This CDR3 comprises 14 residues. This CDR3 is CASSSQGAGDTQYF. The CDR3 bases are TGTGCCAGCAGCTCACAGGGGGCCGGAGATACGCAGTATTTT.

The J gene is TRBJ1-3, the V gene TRBV12-3 or TRBV12-4; D is uncertain. V dropped 5 bases and J dropped 4 bases, with 6 bases sitting between them. The CDR3 covers 12 residues. CDR3 residues: CASSPLGNTIYF. The DNA for the CDR3 is TGTGCCAGCAGTCCCCTAGGAAACACCATATATTTT.

This chain connects TRBV10-3 to TRBJ2-3; D may be TRBD2 (5 bases). Trimming took 11 bases from V and 4 from J, leaving 25 bases between them. Germline V CDR1 and CDR2: ENHRY, SYGVKD. The CDR3 has 16 amino acids. In DNA, the CDR3 is TGTGCCTCCAGAGAGGCAGCATTATCCGGGGCAGATACGCAGTATTTT. Protein product: CASREAALSGADTQYF.

The gene calls are TRBV19 and TRBJ2-4; the match to TRBD1 covers 10 bases. The CDR3 consists of 16 residues. Germline CDR1 and CDR2: LNHDA and SQIVND (reference sequence). Losses at the gene ends were 4 bases for V and 8 bases for J; bases not matched to a gene: 11. The CDR3 DNA reads TGTGCCAGTAGTAAGGGGACAGGGGCTTACGGGGACATTCAGTACTTC. Its protein product is CASSKGTGAYGDIQYF.

The V gene is TRBV20-1, the J gene TRBJ1-1; no definite D call. The CDR3 extends over 11 amino acids. CDR1 is DFQATT, CDR2 SNEGSKA, per germline (reference sequence). The V end lost 1 base, the J end lost 7 bases, and 7 bases lay between the germline ends. CDR3 coding DNA: TGCAGTGCTAGAGGTAACTTTGAAGCTTTCTTT. Translation: CSARGNFEAFF.

V gene TRBV5-1 combines with J gene TRBJ2-5, with TRBD2 matching 10 bases. Germline V gene data show CDR1 as SGHRS and CDR2 as YFSETQ. The CDR3 spans 14 residues. Trimming took 2 bases from V and 3 from J; bases not matched to a gene: 1. DNA for the CDR3: TGCGCCAGCAGCTTCCTAGCGGGAGAAGAGACCCAGTACTTC. This gives the protein CASSFLAGEETQYF.